A selection of T cell receptor beta chains follows, all from one sample in a study of blood T cell repertoires in COVID-19. Libraries were prepared by immunoSEQ multiplex PCR; TCRdb keeps only in-frame clonotypes and omits some of them. The sample lists 60,000 or so clones, approximately 82% occurring once. The sequenced sample consisted of peripheral blood. These receptors all stem from a man aged 55-75 years with acute or convalescent COVID-19. Both conserved end residues are part of each CDR3. Fields, in order: clone size, J gene, D gene, V gene, CDR3 DNA, CDR3 protein. The D gene is left open where the match is weak. Some rows mark clone size as missing; the rest say once, few, many or name a class of expanded clone.

clone size: -; J gene: TRBJ2-1; D gene: TRBD2; V gene: TRBV11-2; CDR3 DNA: TGTGCCAGCAGCTTAGAACGTCTAGCGGGCCAGCAGTTCTTC; CDR3 protein: CASSLERLAGQQFF
clone size: -; J gene: TRBJ1-2; D gene: -; V gene: TRBV6-2/TRBV6-3; CDR3 DNA: TGTGCCAGCAGTGGGGAGGAGGCGCTGAACTATGGCTACACCTTC; CDR3 protein: CASSGEEALNYGYTF
clone size: -; J gene: TRBJ2-3; D gene: TRBD2; V gene: TRBV7-9; CDR3 DNA: TGTGCCAGCAGCTCCCGGGGGGTAACAGATACGCAGTATTTT; CDR3 protein: CASSSRGVTDTQYF
clone size: -; J gene: TRBJ2-7; D gene: TRBD2; V gene: TRBV29-1; CDR3 DNA: TGCAGCGCCCAGGGAGGGATTGGCTACGAGCAGTACTTC; CDR3 protein: CSAQGGIGYEQYF
clone size: -; J gene: TRBJ2-5; D gene: -; V gene: TRBV7-3; CDR3 DNA: TGTGCCAGCAGCTTAAGGCCCCAGAAGTCGGGAGAGACCCAGTACTTC; CDR3 protein: CASSLRPQKSGETQYF
clone size: -; J gene: TRBJ1-2; D gene: -; V gene: TRBV29-1; CDR3 DNA: TGCAGCGTTGTCAAGGGGGGCTACACCTTC; CDR3 protein: CSVVKGGYTF
clone size: few; J gene: TRBJ2-3; D gene: -; V gene: TRBV7-9; CDR3 DNA: TGTGCCAGCAGCTTAGCGAAGGGGAGGACAGATACGCAGTATTTT; CDR3 protein: CASSLAKGRTDTQYF
clone size: -; J gene: TRBJ1-3; D gene: -; V gene: TRBV2; CDR3 DNA: TGTGCCAGCAGACCTGACAGCCTCTCTGGAAACACCATATATTTT; CDR3 protein: CASRPDSLSGNTIYF
clone size: -; J gene: TRBJ2-5; D gene: -; V gene: TRBV11-2; CDR3 DNA: TGTGCCAGCAGCTTAGGAGAAGAGACCCAGTACTTC; CDR3 protein: CASSLGEETQYF
clone size: -; J gene: TRBJ1-5; D gene: TRBD1; V gene: TRBV5-1; CDR3 DNA: TGCGCCAGCAGGTTACTGCGGGAACGGACAGGATTCAATCAGCCCCAGCATTTT; CDR3 protein: CASRLLRERTGFNQPQHF
clone size: -; J gene: TRBJ2-2; D gene: -; V gene: TRBV21-1; CDR3 DNA: TGTGCCAGCAACGAAGCAACAGCCTCGAACACCGGGGAGCTGTTTTTT; CDR3 protein: CASNEATASNTGELFF
clone size: -; J gene: TRBJ2-3; D gene: TRBD2; V gene: TRBV7-8; CDR3 DNA: TGTGCCAGCAGCTTAGCGGCGGGGGTCCCCACAGATACGCAGTATTTT; CDR3 protein: CASSLAAGVPTDTQYF
clone size: -; J gene: TRBJ2-3; D gene: -; V gene: TRBV4-2; CDR3 DNA: TGTGCCAGCAGCCAAGCAGGCCGTGCTAGCACAGATACGCAGTATTTT; CDR3 protein: CASSQAGRASTDTQYF
clone size: -; J gene: TRBJ2-1; D gene: TRBD2; V gene: TRBV14; CDR3 DNA: TGTGCCAGCAGCCAAGGTTATGACGAGCGGGGGAGCTCCTACAATGAGCAGTTCTTC; CDR3 protein: CASSQGYDERGSSYNEQFF
clone size: -; J gene: TRBJ2-6; D gene: TRBD1; V gene: TRBV5-4; CDR3 DNA: TGTGCCAGCAGCTCACCCGGGACAGTTATTTTCTCTGGGGCCAACGTCCTGACTTTC; CDR3 protein: CASSSPGTVIFSGANVLTF
clone size: -; J gene: TRBJ2-7; D gene: -; V gene: TRBV28; CDR3 DNA: TGTGCCAGCAGTTTAACGGGTGACCCGGACTACGAGCAGTACTTC; CDR3 protein: CASSLTGDPDYEQYF
clone size: -; J gene: TRBJ2-1; D gene: TRBD2; V gene: TRBV13; CDR3 DNA: TGTGCCAGCAGCTTTACCCTTTCAAGCGGGGGCCTCTCCTACAATGAGCAGTTCTTC; CDR3 protein: CASSFTLSSGGLSYNEQFF
clone size: -; J gene: TRBJ1-3; D gene: -; V gene: TRBV7-9; CDR3 DNA: TGTGCCAGCATGCCCACAGGGTGGGAGGGAACCACCATATATTTT; CDR3 protein: CASMPTGWEGTTIYF
clone size: -; J gene: TRBJ1-1; D gene: -; V gene: TRBV10-3; CDR3 DNA: TGTGCCATCAGTGAAGGGGTGTCAACTGAAGCTTTCTTT; CDR3 protein: CAISEGVSTEAFF
clone size: -; J gene: TRBJ1-1; D gene: -; V gene: TRBV5-1; CDR3 DNA: TGCGCCAGCAGCTTGGGACAGGAGACTGATGAAGCTTTCTTT; CDR3 protein: CASSLGQETDEAFF
clone size: -; J gene: TRBJ1-2; D gene: -; V gene: TRBV28; CDR3 DNA: TGTGCCAGCAGTTTTAATGATGGCTACACCTTC; CDR3 protein: CASSFNDGYTF
clone size: -; J gene: TRBJ2-7; D gene: TRBD1; V gene: TRBV19; CDR3 DNA: TGTGCCAGTAGTATTGACAGGGTCGCGTCCTACGAGCAGTACTTC; CDR3 protein: CASSIDRVASYEQYF
clone size: -; J gene: TRBJ2-1; D gene: TRBD2; V gene: TRBV5-5; CDR3 DNA: TGTGCCAGCAGCTCGTGGACTAGGGGAGACTACAATGAGCAGTTCTTC; CDR3 protein: CASSSWTRGDYNEQFF
clone size: -; J gene: TRBJ2-1; D gene: -; V gene: TRBV7-8; CDR3 DNA: TGTGCCACCGCCGGCGGGGCCTACAATGAGCAGTTCTTC; CDR3 protein: CATAGGAYNEQFF
clone size: -; J gene: TRBJ1-5; D gene: TRBD1; V gene: TRBV18; CDR3 DNA: TGTGCCAGCTCACCAGACGGACAGGTCAATCAGCCCCAGCATTTT; CDR3 protein: CASSPDGQVNQPQHF
clone size: -; J gene: TRBJ2-7; D gene: -; V gene: TRBV5-1; CDR3 DNA: TGCGCCAGCAGCCTTGCAGGGGACTCCTACGAGCAGTACTTC; CDR3 protein: CASSLAGDSYEQYF
clone size: -; J gene: TRBJ1-6; D gene: -; V gene: TRBV19; CDR3 DNA: TGTGCCAGTAGTCTATCGACAGGACGTAATTCACCCCTCCACTTT; CDR3 protein: CASSLSTGRNSPLHF
clone size: -; J gene: TRBJ1-1; D gene: TRBD1; V gene: TRBV5-1; CDR3 DNA: TGCGCCAGCAGCCAGGGGGATCGGAGCACTGAAGCTTTCTTT; CDR3 protein: CASSQGDRSTEAFF
clone size: -; J gene: TRBJ2-7; D gene: TRBD1; V gene: TRBV5-1; CDR3 DNA: TGCGCCAGCAGCTTGGTTATGGGACAGCAAGCCTACGAGCAGTACTTC; CDR3 protein: CASSLVMGQQAYEQYF
clone size: many; J gene: TRBJ2-7; D gene: TRBD2; V gene: TRBV11-2; CDR3 DNA: TGTGCCAGCAGGACCCCCGGGACTAGCGTCTACGAGCAGTACTTC; CDR3 protein: CASRTPGTSVYEQYF
clone size: -; J gene: TRBJ2-5; D gene: -; V gene: TRBV5-1; CDR3 DNA: TGCGCCAGCAGCCCCGCGGCAGGGAGGCAAGAGACCCAGTACTTC; CDR3 protein: CASSPAAGRQETQYF
clone size: -; J gene: TRBJ2-6; D gene: -; V gene: TRBV30; CDR3 DNA: TGTGCCTGGAGTGTACCGAGGCGGGCCAACGTCCTGACTTTC; CDR3 protein: CAWSVPRRANVLTF
clone size: -; J gene: TRBJ1-5; D gene: TRBD1; V gene: TRBV7-8; CDR3 DNA: TGTGCCAGCAGTATTTACAGGGGGCTCAATCAGCCCCAGCATTTT; CDR3 protein: CASSIYRGLNQPQHF
clone size: -; J gene: TRBJ2-1; D gene: TRBD1; V gene: TRBV5-1; CDR3 DNA: TGCGCCAGCAGCATAACCGACAGGGGAACTCCCAATGAGCAGTTCTTC; CDR3 protein: CASSITDRGTPNEQFF
clone size: -; J gene: TRBJ1-1; D gene: -; V gene: TRBV28; CDR3 DNA: TGTGCCAGCAGTTTGCGAGAGAACACTGAAGCTTTCTTT; CDR3 protein: CASSLRENTEAFF
clone size: -; J gene: TRBJ2-7; D gene: -; V gene: TRBV7-3; CDR3 DNA: TGTGCCAGCAGCTCACAGGGCTACGAGCAGTACTTC; CDR3 protein: CASSSQGYEQYF
clone size: -; J gene: TRBJ2-2; D gene: -; V gene: TRBV5-8; CDR3 DNA: TGTGCCAGCAGCTTGGGACAGGCGAGGACCGGGGAGCTGTTTTTT; CDR3 protein: CASSLGQARTGELFF
clone size: -; J gene: TRBJ2-5; D gene: TRBD1; V gene: TRBV9; CDR3 DNA: TGTGCCAGCAGCGTTCAGGGGGTAGGCCAAGAGACCCAGTACTTC; CDR3 protein: CASSVQGVGQETQYF
clone size: -; J gene: TRBJ1-2; D gene: TRBD1; V gene: TRBV7-9; CDR3 DNA: TGTGCCAGCAGCTTAGGGACAGGGGTCTATGGCTACACCTTC; CDR3 protein: CASSLGTGVYGYTF
clone size: -; J gene: TRBJ2-5; D gene: -; V gene: TRBV5-4; CDR3 DNA: TGTGCCAGCAGCTCCGACAGGGGAGGGCAAGAGACCCAGTACTTC; CDR3 protein: CASSSDRGGQETQYF
clone size: -; J gene: TRBJ2-5; D gene: TRBD1; V gene: TRBV28; CDR3 DNA: TGTGCCAGCGCCTCGACCGGGACAGGGAAAGAGACCCAGTACTTC; CDR3 protein: CASASTGTGKETQYF
clone size: -; J gene: TRBJ2-2; D gene: -; V gene: TRBV10-2; CDR3 DNA: TGCGCCATCCGCAGGACACGGAACACCGGGGAGCTGTTTTTT; CDR3 protein: CAIRRTRNTGELFF